This T cell receptor (beta chain) was observed in a study of blood T cell repertoires in COVID-19. The table came from immunoSEQ multiplex PCR; TCRdb's copy has only in-frame clones and leaves some out. The sample yields 100,000 to 150,000 clones, over 75% seen once. Germline V gene data show CDR1 as KGHSH and CDR2 as LQKENI. This CDR3 has 14 amino acids. V lost 2 bases and J 6 bases, leaving 11 bases between the germline ends. What was sequenced was peripheral blood. The sequence was obtained from a man aged 45-65 years with acute or convalescent COVID-19. The V and J genes are TRBV18 and TRBJ2-1; a possible D gene is TRBD2 (6 bases). CDR3 DNA sequence: TGTGCCAGCTCACCAGGGACTGACTCCAATGAGCAGTTCTTC. Amino acid sequence: CASSPGTDSNEQFF.